The 5 T cell receptor beta chains in this list originate from one sample, sequenced in a study of beta chain features in type 1 diabetes. Findings and limits, study-wide: Patients with Type 1 diabetes showed moderately but significantly shorter TCRB CDR3s in all four CD4+ subsets.

These TCRs' antigens remain unknown. Sequenced material consisted of expressed TCRB transcripts (all of the isolated RNA was reverse transcribed). TCRdb's copy holds only in-frame clones and misses some; the assay was immunoSEQ multiplex PCR. The data show under 250,000 clones, with approximately 14% seen just once and 0.015% to 0.02% held by the top ten. Sequences were obtained from naive CD4+ T cells from blood. All receptors come from a man aged 25 to 40 with type 1 diabetes.

This clone was observed a few times. The chain is built from TRBV6-6 and TRBJ1-2, with 7 positions matching TRBD1. The germline gives CDR1 MNHNY, CDR2 SVGAGI (reference sequence). The ends lost 6 bases at V and 8 bases at J; junction bases unmatched: 9. The CDR3 is made up of 13 amino acids. CDR3 in amino acids: CASRPDRVQGYTF. The CDR3 coding sequence is TGTGCCAGCAGGCCTGACAGGGTACAGGGCTACACCTTC.

The rearrangement uses TRBV11-3 and TRBJ2-1; 13 nucleotides align to TRBD2. V shed 3 bases, J shed 11 bases, and the junction held 4 bases outside the gene matches. The CDR3 length is 14 residues. Per the germline V gene, CDR1 is SGHNT and CDR2 is YENEEA. This chain's CDR3 is CASSLWTSGGQQFF. In DNA, the CDR3 is TGTGCCAGCAGCTTGTGGACTAGCGGGGGCCAGCAGTTCTTC. The whole variable domain, remainder taken from reference TRBV11-3 and TRBJ2-1, is EAGVVQSPRYKIIEKKQPVAFWCNPISGHNTLYWYLQNLGQGPELLIRYENEEAVDDSQLPKDRFSAERLKGVDSTLKIQPAELGDSAVYLCASSLWTSGGQQFFGPGTRLTVL.

In its sample, this clone was seen a few times. The chain uses TRBV13 and TRBJ2-1; 12 nucleotides match TRBD1. V lost 4 bases and J lost 5; bases outside the gene matches: 3. The CDR3 is 15 amino acids. Per the germline V gene, CDR1 is PRHDT and CDR2 is FYEKMQ (reference sequence). The CDR3 here is CASSSGTGGHNEQFF. CDR3 bases: TGTGCCAGCAGCTCCGGGACAGGGGGCCACAATGAGCAGTTCTTC.

V gene TRBV5-4 combines with J gene TRBJ2-5; no reliable D call. The germline CDR1 and CDR2 sequences are SGHNT and YYREEE (reference sequence). V lost 4 bases, J lost 1 base, and 5 bases lay in between. This CDR3 is built from 12 residues. CDR3 region: CASSQAQETQYF. The CDR3 DNA follows: TGTGCCAGCAGCCAAGCCCAAGAGACCCAGTACTTC.

This clone was seen a few times. The chain employs TRBV30 and TRBJ1-5; 9 bases are a match to TRBD1. The germline CDR1 and CDR2 sequences are GTSNPN and SVGIG (reference sequence). J lost 3 bases, V lost 7 bases, and 10 bases had no gene match. The CDR3 is 15 residues long. The CDR3, as DNA: TGTGCCTCGTCCGGGACAGGGAGTGCCAATCAGCCCCAGCATTTT. Its protein product is CASSGTGSANQPQHF. Full variable domain (remainder filled in from reference TRBV30 and TRBJ1-5): SQTIHQWPATLVQPVGSPLSLECTVEGTSNPNLYWYRQAAGRGLQLLFYSVGIGQISSEVPQNLSASRPQDRQFILSSKKLLLSDSGFYLCASSGTGSANQPQHFGDGTRLSIL.